A selection of T cell receptor beta chains follows, all from one sample in a study of regulatory T cells in long-lasting Graves disease. MiXCR was run by TCRdb on the multiplex PCR reads, yielding one entry per CDR3 protein. This table holds hundreds of thousands of distinct CDR3 sequences, around 21% found once. Sample: peripheral blood mononuclear cells (PBMCs), taken when the disease was refractory, from a patient treated with antithyroid drugs. The receptors shown here come from a female donor with Graves disease. Each CDR3 is given with its conserved first and last residue. D genes are given only for firm matches. For some rows the clone size is stated as once, few or many, or as a class when expanded; others skip it.

v_call: TRBV19
j_call: TRBJ1-1
d_call: -
clone_size: -
cdr3_aa: CASSTPINTEAFF
cdr3_nt: TGTGCCAGTAGCACCCCGATAAACACTGAAGCTTTCTTT

v_call: TRBV28
j_call: TRBJ1-1
d_call: -
clone_size: many
cdr3_aa: CASSLFAHTEAFF
cdr3_nt: TGTGCCAGCAGTTTATTCGCGCACACTGAAGCTTTCTTT

v_call: TRBV7-3
j_call: TRBJ1-4
d_call: TRBD1
clone_size: -
cdr3_aa: CASSLSMRRGLREKLFF
cdr3_nt: TGTGCCAGCAGCTTATCGATGAGAAGGGGGCTCCGTGAAAAACTGTTTTTT

v_call: TRBV29-1
j_call: TRBJ1-1
d_call: TRBD1
clone_size: few
cdr3_aa: CSVASLTGATEAFF
cdr3_nt: TGCAGCGTTGCCTCCTTAACAGGGGCCACTGAAGCTTTCTTT

v_call: TRBV12-3/TRBV12-4
j_call: TRBJ2-2
d_call: TRBD2
clone_size: few
cdr3_aa: CASSGSSGRANTGELFF
cdr3_nt: TGTGCCAGCAGTGGGTCTAGCGGGAGGGCGAACACCGGGGAGCTGTTTTTT

v_call: TRBV6-1
j_call: TRBJ1-2
d_call: -
clone_size: many
cdr3_aa: CASSEGNNYGYTF
cdr3_nt: TGTGCCAGCAGTGAAGGTAACAACTATGGCTACACCTTC

v_call: TRBV15
j_call: TRBJ1-1
d_call: -
clone_size: many
cdr3_aa: CATSWNTEAFF
cdr3_nt: TGTGCCACCTCCTGGAACACTGAAGCTTTCTTT

v_call: TRBV5-4
j_call: TRBJ2-7
d_call: -
clone_size: -
cdr3_aa: CASSNKQGYEQYF
cdr3_nt: TGTGCCAGCAGCAATAAACAGGGATACGAGCAGTACTTC

v_call: TRBV28
j_call: TRBJ1-5
d_call: -
clone_size: many
cdr3_aa: CAGPWRTNNQPQHF
cdr3_nt: TGTGCCGGGCCGTGGAGGACAAACAATCAGCCCCAGCATTTT

v_call: TRBV7-2
j_call: TRBJ2-7
d_call: TRBD2
clone_size: -
cdr3_aa: CASSLGRGALF
cdr3_nt: TGTGCCAGCAGCCTAGGGAGGGGAGCTCTCTTC

v_call: TRBV28
j_call: TRBJ1-3
d_call: TRBD1
clone_size: -
cdr3_aa: CASSGKTGTGNTIYF
cdr3_nt: TGTGCCAGCAGTGGTAAGACAGGGACTGGAAACACCATATATTTT

v_call: TRBV7-8
j_call: TRBJ2-5
d_call: TRBD1
clone_size: many
cdr3_aa: CASSLGDRVEETQYF
cdr3_nt: TGTGCCAGCAGCTTAGGAGACAGGGTGGAGGAGACCCAGTACTTC

v_call: TRBV19
j_call: TRBJ1-1
d_call: TRBD1
clone_size: few
cdr3_aa: CASRRTGGLSTEAFF
cdr3_nt: TGTGCCAGTAGGAGGACAGGGGGCTTGAGTACTGAAGCTTTCTTT

v_call: TRBV6-5
j_call: TRBJ2-7
d_call: TRBD1
clone_size: many
cdr3_aa: CASSYRDRGYEQYF
cdr3_nt: TGTGCCAGCAGTTACAGGGACAGGGGCTACGAGCAGTACTTC

v_call: TRBV28
j_call: TRBJ1-3
d_call: -
clone_size: -
cdr3_aa: CAFVKPSRCSGNTIYF
cdr3_nt: TGTGCCTTCGTAAAACCATCCCGATGCTCTGGAAACACCATATATTTT

v_call: TRBV30
j_call: TRBJ1-2
d_call: TRBD1
clone_size: -
cdr3_aa: CAWRPLGQGPNYGYTF
cdr3_nt: TGTGCCTGGAGACCCCTCGGACAGGGGCCTAACTATGGCTACACCTTC

v_call: TRBV4-2
j_call: TRBJ1-1
d_call: -
clone_size: -
cdr3_aa: CASSELRTANTEAFF
cdr3_nt: TGTGCCAGCAGCGAATTGCGGACAGCGAACACTGAAGCTTTCTTT

v_call: TRBV29-1
j_call: TRBJ1-3
d_call: -
clone_size: few
cdr3_aa: CSVETASSGNTIYF
cdr3_nt: TGCAGCGTTGAGACGGCAAGCTCTGGAAACACCATATATTTT

v_call: TRBV28
j_call: TRBJ2-6
d_call: -
clone_size: many
cdr3_aa: CASSSPGPGANVLTF
cdr3_nt: TGTGCCAGCAGTTCCCCAGGGCCAGGGGCCAACGTCCTGACTTTC

v_call: TRBV5-6
j_call: TRBJ2-5
d_call: -
clone_size: many
cdr3_aa: CASSLTAAGTQYF
cdr3_nt: TGTGCCAGCAGCTTGACGGCGGCCGGGACCCAGTACTTC

v_call: TRBV14
j_call: TRBJ2-7
d_call: TRBD1
clone_size: -
cdr3_aa: CASSREQGAQGPYF
cdr3_nt: TGTGCCAGCAGCCGCGAACAGGGGGCCCAAGGACCGTACTTC

v_call: TRBV27
j_call: TRBJ2-7
d_call: -
clone_size: few
cdr3_aa: CASSFAGAESYEQYF
cdr3_nt: TGTGCCAGCAGTTTTGCAGGAGCGGAGTCCTACGAGCAGTACTTC

v_call: TRBV28
j_call: TRBJ1-5
d_call: -
clone_size: many
cdr3_aa: CASSYLLRGNQPQHF
cdr3_nt: TGTGCCAGCAGTTACCTCCTTAGGGGAAATCAGCCCCAGCATTTT

v_call: TRBV5-4
j_call: TRBJ2-7
d_call: TRBD1
clone_size: -
cdr3_aa: CASSLEYRGSYEQYF
cdr3_nt: TGTGCCAGCAGCTTGGAGTACAGGGGCTCCTACGAGCAGTACTTC

v_call: TRBV5-5
j_call: TRBJ2-1
d_call: -
clone_size: -
cdr3_aa: CASSYSERSSYNEQFF
cdr3_nt: TGTGCCAGCAGCTACTCCGAGCGGAGCTCCTACAATGAGCAGTTCTTC

v_call: TRBV20-1
j_call: TRBJ2-6
d_call: -
clone_size: few
cdr3_aa: CSARDPGGANVLTF
cdr3_nt: TGCAGTGCTAGAGATCCCGGGGGGGCCAACGTCCTGACTTTC

v_call: TRBV27
j_call: TRBJ2-7
d_call: -
clone_size: -
cdr3_aa: CASTAGGSYEQYF
cdr3_nt: TGTGCCAGCACCGCAGGAGGCTCCTACGAGCAGTACTTC

v_call: TRBV6-1
j_call: TRBJ1-1
d_call: -
clone_size: many
cdr3_aa: CASSDYERVEAFF
cdr3_nt: TGTGCCAGCAGTGACTATGAGAGGGTGGAAGCTTTCTTT

v_call: TRBV28
j_call: TRBJ1-2
d_call: -
clone_size: many
cdr3_aa: CASSFGDPSYGYTF
cdr3_nt: TGTGCCAGCAGTTTCGGTGACCCATCCTATGGCTACACCTTC

v_call: TRBV29-1
j_call: TRBJ1-3
d_call: -
clone_size: -
cdr3_aa: CSVELGSSGNTIYF
cdr3_nt: TGCAGCGTTGAACTTGGGAGCTCTGGAAACACCATATATTTT

v_call: TRBV4-2
j_call: TRBJ1-1
d_call: -
clone_size: -
cdr3_aa: CASSRKGLAGADTEAFF
cdr3_nt: TGTGCCAGCAGCCGCAAAGGACTTGCGGGGGCGGACACTGAAGCTTTCTTT

v_call: TRBV7-3
j_call: TRBJ2-1
d_call: TRBD1
clone_size: -
cdr3_aa: CASSPGQGIYNEQFF
cdr3_nt: TGTGCCAGCAGCCCGGGACAGGGAATCTACAATGAGCAGTTCTTC

v_call: TRBV6-1
j_call: TRBJ2-7
d_call: TRBD1
clone_size: many
cdr3_aa: CASMPAGQGNYEQYF
cdr3_nt: TGTGCCAGCATGCCCGCGGGACAGGGGAACTACGAGCAGTACTTC

v_call: TRBV12-3/TRBV12-4
j_call: TRBJ1-5
d_call: TRBD1
clone_size: -
cdr3_aa: CASIGTGGSQPQHF
cdr3_nt: TGTGCCAGCATCGGGACAGGGGGCAGTCAGCCCCAGCATTTT

v_call: TRBV14
j_call: TRBJ2-5
d_call: -
clone_size: many
cdr3_aa: CASSQEFAETQYF
cdr3_nt: TGTGCCAGCAGCCAAGAATTTGCAGAGACCCAGTACTTC

v_call: TRBV10-3
j_call: TRBJ2-7
d_call: -
clone_size: few
cdr3_aa: CAIAGKQGEAYEQYF
cdr3_nt: TGTGCCATCGCGGGTAAGCAGGGAGAGGCCTACGAGCAGTACTTC

v_call: TRBV20-1
j_call: TRBJ2-3
d_call: TRBD2
clone_size: many
cdr3_aa: CSARLAGGPSGTDTQYF
cdr3_nt: TGCAGTGCTAGGCTAGCGGGAGGGCCCTCGGGCACAGATACGCAGTATTTT

v_call: TRBV12-3/TRBV12-4
j_call: TRBJ2-7
d_call: -
clone_size: many
cdr3_aa: CASSLSLEQYF
cdr3_nt: TGTGCCAGCAGTTTAAGCCTCGAGCAGTACTTC

v_call: TRBV19
j_call: TRBJ2-7
d_call: -
clone_size: few
cdr3_aa: CASSVASEQYF
cdr3_nt: TGTGCCAGTAGCGTGGCCTCCGAGCAGTACTTC

v_call: TRBV5-1
j_call: TRBJ2-4
d_call: TRBD1
clone_size: few
cdr3_aa: CASTPKSGTGHAKNIQYF
cdr3_nt: TGCGCCAGCACCCCAAAATCCGGGACAGGGCACGCCAAAAACATTCAGTACTTC

v_call: TRBV28
j_call: TRBJ2-5
d_call: -
clone_size: many
cdr3_aa: CASSLRTFPRETQYF
cdr3_nt: TGTGCCAGCAGCCTGAGGACTTTTCCGAGAGAGACCCAGTACTTC